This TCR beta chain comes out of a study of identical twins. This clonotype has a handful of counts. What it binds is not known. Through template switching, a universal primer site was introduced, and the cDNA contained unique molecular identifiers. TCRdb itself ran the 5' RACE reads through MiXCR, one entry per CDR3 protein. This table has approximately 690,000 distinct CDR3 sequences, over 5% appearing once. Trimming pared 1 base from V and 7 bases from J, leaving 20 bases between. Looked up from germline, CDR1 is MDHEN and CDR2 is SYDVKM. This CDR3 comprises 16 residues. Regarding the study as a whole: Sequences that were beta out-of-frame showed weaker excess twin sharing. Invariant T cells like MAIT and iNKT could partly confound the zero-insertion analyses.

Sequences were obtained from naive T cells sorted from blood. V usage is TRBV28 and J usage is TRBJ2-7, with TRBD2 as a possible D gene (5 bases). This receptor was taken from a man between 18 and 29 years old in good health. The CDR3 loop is CASSLYQRGRVYEQYF. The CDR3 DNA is TGTGCCAGCAGTTTATACCAGAGAGGGCGAGTTTATGAGCAGTACTTC. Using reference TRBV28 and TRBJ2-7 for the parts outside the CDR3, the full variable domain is DVKVTQSSRYLVKRTGEKVFLECVQDMDHENMFWYRQDPGLGLRLIYFSYDVKMKEKGDIPEGYSVSREKKERFSLILESASTNQTSMYLCASSLYQRGRVYEQYFGPGTRLTVT.